This T cell receptor (beta chain) was sequenced for a study of T cells after yellow fever vaccination. Study-wide results and caveats: Post-booster reappearance was seen for most primary-vaccination clones (around 96% CD4, around 88% CD8).

This clonotype was detected ten times or more. What it binds is unknown. The CDR3 is 16 residues long. V was shortened by 5 bases and J by 1 base, with 17 bases between the two germline ends. Germline V gene data show CDR1 as SGHVS and CDR2 as FNYEAQ. The authors made TCR cDNA by 5'RACE template switching, adding a universal primer site and UMIs. MiXCR, run by TCRdb on the 5' RACE reads, gives a single entry per CDR3 protein. In the table there are just under 600,000 distinct CDR3 sequences, approximately 13% of which are singletons. The sequence was collected from a man aged 25-40 years who received the YFV17D yellow fever vaccine. The sequencing used PBMCs, collected on the day of the yellow fever booster vaccination. This rearrangement joins TRBV7-6 to TRBJ2-5; D gene unclear. CDR3 coding DNA: TGTGCCAGCAGCCTCAGTCCCGACGCATTCCAAGAGACCCAGTACTTC. As protein: CASSLSPDAFQETQYF.